The subject of this entry is one T cell receptor beta chain. TCRdb's copy holds only in-frame clones and misses some; the assay was immunoSEQ multiplex PCR. Of tens of thousands of clones listed, roughly 93% are singletons. The data originate from a study of cytomegalovirus exposure and HLA in healthy donors. The CDR3 covers 14 residues. Per the germline V gene, CDR1 is MNHEY and CDR2 is SVGAGI. J lost 6 bases, V lost 5 bases, and 6 bases had no gene match. V usage is TRBV6-5 and J usage is TRBJ1-4; TRBD1 aligns across 7 bases. The source of this sequence is a man younger than 45 in good health and CMV-seronegative. The specimen was PBMCs. CDR3 nucleotide sequence: TGTGCCAGCAGTAGGGGGCGGGCTGATGAAAAACTGTTTTTT. It specifies CASSRGRADEKLFF.